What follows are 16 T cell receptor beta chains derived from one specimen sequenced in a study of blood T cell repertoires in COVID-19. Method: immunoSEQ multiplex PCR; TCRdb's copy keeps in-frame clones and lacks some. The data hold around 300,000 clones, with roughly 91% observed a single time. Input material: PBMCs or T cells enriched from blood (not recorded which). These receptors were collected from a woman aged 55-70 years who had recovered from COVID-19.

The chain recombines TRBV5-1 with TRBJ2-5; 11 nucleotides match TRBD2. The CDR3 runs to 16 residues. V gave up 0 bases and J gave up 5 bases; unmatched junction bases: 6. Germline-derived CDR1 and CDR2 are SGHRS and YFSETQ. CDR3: CASSLGVAGGLETQYF. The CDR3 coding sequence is TGCGCCAGCAGCTTGGGAGTAGCGGGGGGGTTGGAGACCCAGTACTTC.

CDR3 nucleotide sequence: TGTGCCAGCAACCCGTTAGATAGCAATCAGCCCCAGCATTTT. Its translation is CASNPLDSNQPQHF. The V and J genes are TRBV28 and TRBJ1-5; D not resolved. Between the trimmed V and J ends, which lost 7 bases and 0 bases, there was a span of 10 bases. Looked up from germline, CDR1 is MDHEN and CDR2 is SYDVKM. This CDR3 spans 14 amino acids.

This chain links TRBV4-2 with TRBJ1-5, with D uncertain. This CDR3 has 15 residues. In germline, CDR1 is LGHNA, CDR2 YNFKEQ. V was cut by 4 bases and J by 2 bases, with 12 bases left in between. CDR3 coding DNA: TGTGCCAGCAGCCCCGCCCCGGGAGGCAATCAGCCCCAGCATTTT. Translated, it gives CASSPAPGGNQPQHF.

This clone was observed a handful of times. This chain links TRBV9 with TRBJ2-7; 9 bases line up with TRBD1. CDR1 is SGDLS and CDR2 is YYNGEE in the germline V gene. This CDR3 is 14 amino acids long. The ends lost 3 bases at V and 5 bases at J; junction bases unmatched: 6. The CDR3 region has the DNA TGTGCCAGCAGCGATGGACAGGGGCCGGACGAGCAGTACTTC. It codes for CASSDGQGPDEQYF.

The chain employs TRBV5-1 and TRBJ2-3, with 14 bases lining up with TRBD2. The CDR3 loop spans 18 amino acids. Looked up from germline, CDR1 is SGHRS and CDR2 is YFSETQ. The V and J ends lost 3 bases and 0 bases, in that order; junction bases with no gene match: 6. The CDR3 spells CASSSGTSGRSSTDTQYF. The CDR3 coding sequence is TGCGCCAGCAGCTCCGGGACTAGCGGGAGATCTAGCACAGATACGCAGTATTTT.

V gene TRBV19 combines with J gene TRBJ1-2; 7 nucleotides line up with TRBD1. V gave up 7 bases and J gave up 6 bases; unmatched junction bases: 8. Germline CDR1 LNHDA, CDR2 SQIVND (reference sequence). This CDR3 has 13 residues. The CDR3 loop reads CASTRRQGDGYTF. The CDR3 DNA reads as TGTGCCAGTACCCGTCGACAGGGTGATGGCTACACCTTC.

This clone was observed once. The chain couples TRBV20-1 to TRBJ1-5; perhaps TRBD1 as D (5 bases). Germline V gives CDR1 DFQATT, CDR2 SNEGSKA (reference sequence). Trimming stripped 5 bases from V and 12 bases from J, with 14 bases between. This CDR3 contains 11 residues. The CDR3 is CSAQRQGGQHF. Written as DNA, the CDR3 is TGCAGTGCTCAGAGGCAGGGCGGCCAGCATTTT.

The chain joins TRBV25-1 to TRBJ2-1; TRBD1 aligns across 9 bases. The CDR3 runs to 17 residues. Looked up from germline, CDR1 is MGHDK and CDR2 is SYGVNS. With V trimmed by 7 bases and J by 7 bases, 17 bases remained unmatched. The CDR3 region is CASTGMQRTGVRNEQFF. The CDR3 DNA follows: TGTGCCAGCACCGGAATGCAAAGGACAGGGGTTAGAAATGAGCAGTTCTTC.

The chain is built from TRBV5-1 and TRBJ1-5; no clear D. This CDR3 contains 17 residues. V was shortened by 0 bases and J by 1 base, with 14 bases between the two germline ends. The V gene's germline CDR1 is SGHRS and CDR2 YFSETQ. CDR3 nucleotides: TGCGCCAGCAGCTTGGATGGCGACATACGGAGCAATCAGCCCCAGCATTTT. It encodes CASSLDGDIRSNQPQHF. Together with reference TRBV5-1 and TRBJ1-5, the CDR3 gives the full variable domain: KAGVTQTPRYLIKTRGQQVTLSCSPISGHRSVSWYQQTPGQGLQFLFEYFSETQRNKGNFPGRFSGRQFSNSRSEMNVSTLELGDSALYLCASSLDGDIRSNQPQHFGDGTRLSIL.

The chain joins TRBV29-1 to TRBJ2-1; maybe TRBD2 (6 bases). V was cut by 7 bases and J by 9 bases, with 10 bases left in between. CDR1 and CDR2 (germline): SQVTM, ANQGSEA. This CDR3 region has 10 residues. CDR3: CSAGGGEQFF. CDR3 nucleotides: TGCAGCGCCGGGGGAGGTGAGCAGTTCTTC.

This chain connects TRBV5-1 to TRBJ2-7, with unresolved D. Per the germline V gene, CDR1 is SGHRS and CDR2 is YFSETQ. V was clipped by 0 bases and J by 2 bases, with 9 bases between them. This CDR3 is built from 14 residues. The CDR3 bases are TGCGCCAGCAGCTTGGACTACCTAACCTACGAGCAGTACTTC. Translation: CASSLDYLTYEQYF.

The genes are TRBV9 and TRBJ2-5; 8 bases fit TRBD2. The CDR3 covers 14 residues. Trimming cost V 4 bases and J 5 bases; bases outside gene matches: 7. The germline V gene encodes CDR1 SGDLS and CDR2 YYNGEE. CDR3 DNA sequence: TGTGCCAGCAGCCCCTACGGGGGGGCGGAGACCCAGTACTTC. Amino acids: CASSPYGGAETQYF.

The chain's CDR3 is CASTNYRAQPQHF. The DNA for the CDR3 is TGTGCCAGTACTAACTACAGGGCCCAGCCCCAGCATTTT. J is TRBJ1-5 and V is TRBV19, with D maybe TRBD1 (6 bases). Deletions cut 7 bases from V and 7 bases from J, with 14 bases between. Germline assignment: CDR1 LNHDA and CDR2 SQIVND (reference sequence). CDR3 length: 13 amino acids. Drawing the rest from reference TRBV19 and TRBJ1-5, the complete variable domain is DGGITQSPKYLFRKEGQNVTLSCEQNLNHDAMYWYRQDPGQGLRLIYYSQIVNDFQKGDIAEGYSVSREKKESFPLTVTSAQKNPTAFYLCASTNYRAQPQHFGDGTRLSIL.

CDR3 sequence (DNA): TGTGCCAGCAGCACCGCCGGGACGGAGGGGAATTCACCCCTCCACTTT. Its translation: CASSTAGTEGNSPLHF. The rearrangement uses TRBV5-8 and TRBJ1-6; perhaps TRBD1 as D (5 bases). V was clipped by 4 bases and J by 7 bases, with 18 bases between them. Germline-derived CDR1 and CDR2 are SGHTS and YDEGEE. The CDR3 is 16 residues long.

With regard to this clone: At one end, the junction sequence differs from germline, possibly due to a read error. CDR3 amino acids: CSVEELRAAPTF. CDR3 nucleotides: TGCAGCGTTGAAGAGTTGCGGGCGGCCCCGACCTTC. This chain joins TRBV29-1 and TRBJ2-4, with D perhaps matching TRBD2 (5 bases). CDR3 length equals 12 residues. Germline V gene sequence: CDR1 SQVTM, CDR2 ANQGSEA.

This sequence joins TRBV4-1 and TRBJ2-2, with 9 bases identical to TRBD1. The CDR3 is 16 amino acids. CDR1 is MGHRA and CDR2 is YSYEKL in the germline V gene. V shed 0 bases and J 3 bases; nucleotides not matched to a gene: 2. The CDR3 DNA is TGCGCCAGCAGCCAAGAAACAGGGGGCTACACCGGGGAGCTGTTTTTT. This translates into CASSQETGGYTGELFF.